A selection of T cell receptor beta chains follows, all from one sample in a study of cytomegalovirus exposure and HLA in healthy donors. TCRdb's copy holds only in-frame clones and misses some; the assay was immunoSEQ multiplex PCR. The listing contains about 200,000 clones. Sequencing used PBMCs. These receptors were taken from a woman in her twenties or thirties in good health and CMV-seropositive. CDR3s leave out the opening cysteine and the closing phenylalanine or tryptophan. Each record gives: J gene, V gene, CDR3 protein.

>TRBJ2-3|TRBV9
ASSLRLELGPDTQY
>TRBJ2-7|TRBV6-6
ASSGQRTYEQY
>TRBJ2-4|TRBV7-2
ASSLDRENIQY
>TRBJ1-3|TRBV5-1
ASSLMSTGNTIY
>TRBJ2-2|TRBV6-5
ASSYEGATGELF
>TRBJ2-5|TRBV5-4
ASSLDPGGESQETQY
>TRBJ1-5|TRBV6-5
ASSYSRGNQPQH
>TRBJ1-2|TRBV10-3
AIYRDTNYGYT
>TRBJ1-4|TRBV7-2
ASRLTDTNEKLF
>TRBJ2-7|TRBV21-1
GGTEGSEQY
>TRBJ2-1|TRBV4-1
ASSLLGQGHGEQF
>TRBJ2-1|TRBV27
ASSFEGRGENEQF
>TRBJ1-1|TRBV7-2
ASSEGQLMNTEAF
>TRBJ1-2|TRBV4-2
ASSPDSATTVNYGYT
>TRBJ2-3|TRBV5-4
ASKLAGGRDTQY
>TRBJ1-4|TRBV28
ATAAGGLGEKLF
>TRBJ1-2|TRBV27
ASSPAARANYGYT
>TRBJ2-1|TRBV6-6
ASTNTGGGNNEQF
>TRBJ1-1|TRBV11-2
ASSSTGVSEAF
>TRBJ1-5|TRBV28
ASSLTHQPQH
>TRBJ1-1|TRBV5-1
ASSSGDRVNTEAF
>TRBJ2-1|TRBV27
ASSSLAGGLNEQF
>TRBJ2-2|TRBV5-1
ASSPRTSGTNTGELF
>TRBJ2-1|TRBV7-2
ASSRGGALSGV
>TRBJ2-5|TRBV9
ASSVGQGGETQY
>TRBJ1-2|TRBV6-6
ASSLLGQGGYGYT
>TRBJ2-7|TRBV7-2
ASSPTTGGYEQY
>.|TRBV5-4
ATVPYGGTDAYEQY
>TRBJ2-3|TRBV15
ATSRAEGGRTDTQY
>TRBJ2-5|TRBV19
ASSIWGGTAVGETQY
>TRBJ2-5|TRBV20-1
SATTREQQY
>TRBJ2-7|TRBV18
ASSPPSGGSAYEQY
>TRBJ2-5|TRBV5-1
ASSPRLAGGIQETQY
>TRBJ2-7|TRBV6-5
ASRGQSYEQY
>TRBJ2-6|TRBV9
ASSPPSGGGSGANVLT
>TRBJ2-2|TRBV29-1
SVEGRPGELF
>TRBJ1-1|TRBV19
ASTLTGYDTEAF